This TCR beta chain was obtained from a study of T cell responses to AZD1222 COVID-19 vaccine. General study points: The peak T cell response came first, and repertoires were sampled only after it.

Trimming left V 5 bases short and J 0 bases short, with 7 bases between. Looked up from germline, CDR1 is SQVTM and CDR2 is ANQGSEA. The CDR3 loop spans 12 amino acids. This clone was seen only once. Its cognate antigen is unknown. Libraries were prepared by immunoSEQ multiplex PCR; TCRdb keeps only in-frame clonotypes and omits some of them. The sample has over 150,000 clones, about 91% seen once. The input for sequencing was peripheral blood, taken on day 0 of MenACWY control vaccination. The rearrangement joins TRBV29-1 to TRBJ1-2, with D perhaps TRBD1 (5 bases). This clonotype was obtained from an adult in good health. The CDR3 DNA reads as TGCAGCGTTCCGGGACCTAACTATGGCTACACCTTC. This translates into CSVPGPNYGYTF. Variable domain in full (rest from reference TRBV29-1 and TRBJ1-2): SAVISQKPSRDICQRGTSLTIQCQVDSQVTMMFWYRQQPGQSLTLIATANQGSEATYESGFVIDKFPISRPNLTFSTLTVSNMSPEDSSIYLCSVPGPNYGYTFGSGTRLTVV.